This T cell receptor beta chain is from a study of molecular identifiers for immune sequencing clone quantification. Across the study: Naive CD8 cell RNA, from around 20,000 or 100,000 cells, was split five ways in replicates, with four sequenced.

This clonotype came up many times. TCRdb re-analysed the PCR reads in MiXCR, keeping a single row per CDR3 protein. The table shows about 70,000 distinct CDR3 sequences, with about 18% occurring only once. The CDR3 is made up of 18 amino acids. Germline V lookup: CDR1 LNHNV, CDR2 YYDKDF (reference sequence). V lost 0 bases, J lost 0 bases, and 10 bases stayed unmatched. The sequence derives from a human donor in good health. Some libraries in this study had Jurkat cell RNA spiked in. This chain joins TRBV15 and TRBJ1-1; TRBD1 agrees at 7 bases. The sequenced material came from naive CD8+ T cells from blood, with Jurkat cell RNA spiked in. Specified subset: FACS-sorted CD8+CD4-CCR7+CD45RA+ naive T cells. CDR3 in amino acids: CATSRDLARGLMNTEAFF. The CDR3 nucleotides read TGTGCCACCAGCAGAGATCTTGCGAGGGGGCTCATGAACACTGAAGCTTTCTTT.